This TCR beta chain was sequenced in a study of regulatory T cells in long-lasting Graves disease. Overall study results and limits: Persistent disease showed a preference for TRBV28, TRBJ1-2 and TRBJ2-5.

To make TCR beta libraries, researchers used iRepertoire HTBI primers and Arm-PCR of CDR3 regions. TCRdb recomputed calls from the multiplex PCR reads with MiXCR, one row per CDR3 protein. The sample includes some 250,000 distinct CDR3 sequences, approximately 18% of them seen just once. Time point denoted: newly diagnosed GD, antithyroid drugs for less than 3 months. The TCR library was made from RNA that had been extracted from PBMCs in TRIzol. Tubes containing EDTA received 8 to 9.5 milliliters of drawn peripheral blood. J gave up 2 bases and V 6 bases, and 13 bases lay outside the gene matches. CDR1 SEHNR and CDR2 FQNEAQ come from the germline V gene (reference sequence). This CDR3 is built from 16 residues. In this sample, this clonotype turned up many times. Its antigen is not known. This sample was also put to use in a study of T cells in Graves' hyperthyroidism and ophthalmopathy.

This receptor was identified in a woman aged 30 to 39 with Graves disease. V gene TRBV7-9 combines with J gene TRBJ2-7, with 7 positions matching TRBD1. The sequences come from peripheral blood mononuclear cells (PBMCs), collected at new diagnosis, from a patient treated with antithyroid drugs. The CDR3 nucleotides read TGTGCCAGCAGGCCACAGGGGCCGCTAGGCGCCTACGAGCAGTACTTC. Protein sequence: CASRPQGPLGAYEQYF.